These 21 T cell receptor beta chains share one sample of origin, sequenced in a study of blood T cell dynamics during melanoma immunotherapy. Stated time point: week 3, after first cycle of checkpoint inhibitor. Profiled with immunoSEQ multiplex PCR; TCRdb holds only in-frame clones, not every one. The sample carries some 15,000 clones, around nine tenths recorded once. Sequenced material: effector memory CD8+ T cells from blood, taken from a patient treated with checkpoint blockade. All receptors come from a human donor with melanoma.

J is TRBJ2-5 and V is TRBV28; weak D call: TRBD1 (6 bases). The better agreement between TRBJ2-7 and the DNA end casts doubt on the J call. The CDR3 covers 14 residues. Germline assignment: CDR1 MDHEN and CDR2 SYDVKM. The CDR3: CASSDRTVPYEQYF. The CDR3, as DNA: TGTGCCAGCAGTGACCGGACAGTACCCTACGAGCAGTACTTC.

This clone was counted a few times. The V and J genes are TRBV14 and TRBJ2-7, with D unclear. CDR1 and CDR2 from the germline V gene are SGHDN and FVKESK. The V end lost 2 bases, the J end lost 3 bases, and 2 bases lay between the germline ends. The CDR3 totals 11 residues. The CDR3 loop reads CASSQRYEQYF. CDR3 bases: TGTGCCAGCAGCCAACGCTACGAGCAGTACTTC. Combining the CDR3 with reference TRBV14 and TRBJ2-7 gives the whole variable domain EAGVTQFPSHSVIEKGQTVTLRCDPISGHDNLYWYRRVMGKEIKFLLHFVKESKQDESGMPNNRFLAERTGGTYSTLKVQPAELEDSGVYFCASSQRYEQYFGPGTRLTVT.

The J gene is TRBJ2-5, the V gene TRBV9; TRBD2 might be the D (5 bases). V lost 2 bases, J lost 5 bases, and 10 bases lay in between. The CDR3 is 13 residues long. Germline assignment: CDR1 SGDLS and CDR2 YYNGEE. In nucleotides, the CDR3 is TGTGCCAGCAGCGTGGCGGGCAGGGAGACCCAGTACTTC. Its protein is CASSVAGRETQYF.

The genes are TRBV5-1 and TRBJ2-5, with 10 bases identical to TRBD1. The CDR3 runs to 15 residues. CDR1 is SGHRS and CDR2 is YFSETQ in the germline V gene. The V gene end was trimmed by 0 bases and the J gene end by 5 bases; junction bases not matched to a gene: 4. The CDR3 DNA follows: TGCGCCAGCAGCTTGGCAGGACAGGGGGGTGAGACCCAGTACTTC. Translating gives CASSLAGQGGETQYF.

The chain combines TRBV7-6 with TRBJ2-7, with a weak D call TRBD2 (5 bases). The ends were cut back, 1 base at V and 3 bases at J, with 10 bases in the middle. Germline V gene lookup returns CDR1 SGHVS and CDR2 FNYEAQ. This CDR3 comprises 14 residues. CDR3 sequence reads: CASSLGSADYEQYF. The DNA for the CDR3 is TGTGCCAGCAGCTTAGGTTCAGCGGACTACGAGCAGTACTTC.

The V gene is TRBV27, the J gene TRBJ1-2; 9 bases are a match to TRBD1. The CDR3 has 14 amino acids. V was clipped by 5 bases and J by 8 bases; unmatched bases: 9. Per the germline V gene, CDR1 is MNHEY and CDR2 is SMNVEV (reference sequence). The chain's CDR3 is CASSTARQGGGYTF. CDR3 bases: TGTGCCAGCAGTACCGCTCGACAGGGGGGGGGCTACACCTTC.

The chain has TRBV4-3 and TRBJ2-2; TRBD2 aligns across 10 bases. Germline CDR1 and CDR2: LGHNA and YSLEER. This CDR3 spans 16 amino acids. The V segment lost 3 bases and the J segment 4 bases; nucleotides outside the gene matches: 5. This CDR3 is CASSQSRTSGTGELFF. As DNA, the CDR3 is TGCGCCAGCAGCCAGTCTAGGACTAGCGGCACCGGGGAGCTGTTTTTT.

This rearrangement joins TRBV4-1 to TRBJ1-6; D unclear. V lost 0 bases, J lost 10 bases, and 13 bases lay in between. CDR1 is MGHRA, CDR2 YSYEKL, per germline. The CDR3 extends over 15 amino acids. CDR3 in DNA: TGCGCCAGCAGCCAAGAAAGTGGACCAAGATCACCCCTCCACTTT. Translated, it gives CASSQESGPRSPLHF.

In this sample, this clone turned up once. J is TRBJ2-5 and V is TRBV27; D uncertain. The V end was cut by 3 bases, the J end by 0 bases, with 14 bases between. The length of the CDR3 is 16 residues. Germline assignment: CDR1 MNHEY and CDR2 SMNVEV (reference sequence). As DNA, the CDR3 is TGTGCCAGCAGTTTCAATCTACCCGAGTACCAAGAGACCCAGTACTTC. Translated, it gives CASSFNLPEYQETQYF.

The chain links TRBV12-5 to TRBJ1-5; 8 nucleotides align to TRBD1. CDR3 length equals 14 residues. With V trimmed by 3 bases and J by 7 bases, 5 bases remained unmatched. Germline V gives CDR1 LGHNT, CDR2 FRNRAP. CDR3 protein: CASGFDTGGQPQHF. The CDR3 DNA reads TGTGCTAGTGGTTTTGATACAGGGGGACAGCCCCAGCATTTT.

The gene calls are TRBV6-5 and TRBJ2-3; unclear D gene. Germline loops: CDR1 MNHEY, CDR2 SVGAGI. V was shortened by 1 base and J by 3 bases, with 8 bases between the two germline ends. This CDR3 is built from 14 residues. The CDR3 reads CASSYYSGTDTQYF. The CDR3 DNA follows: TGTGCCAGCAGTTACTACTCTGGAACAGATACGCAGTATTTT.

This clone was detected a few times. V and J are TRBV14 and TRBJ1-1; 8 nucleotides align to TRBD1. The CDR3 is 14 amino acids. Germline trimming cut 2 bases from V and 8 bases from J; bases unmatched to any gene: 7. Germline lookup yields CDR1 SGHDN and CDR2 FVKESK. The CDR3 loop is CASSQSGGGGEAFF. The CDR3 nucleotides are TGTGCCAGCAGCCAATCAGGGGGCGGTGGAGAAGCTTTCTTT.

For the CDR3, the DNA is TGCGCCAGCAGCCAAGATGTGGGCAGCTCGGACCAAGAGACCCAGTACTTC. Residues: CASSQDVGSSDQETQYF. The chain uses TRBV4-3 and TRBJ2-5; D not resolved. Trimming left V 0 bases short and J 0 bases short, with 14 bases between. The CDR3 has 17 amino acids. CDR1 is LGHNA, CDR2 YSLEER, per germline.

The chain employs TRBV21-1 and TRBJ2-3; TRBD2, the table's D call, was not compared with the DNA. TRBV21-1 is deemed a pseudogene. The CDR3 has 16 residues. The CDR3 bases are TGTGCCAGCAGCAAAGGGCGGGAGGGAAGCCCAGATACGCAGTATTTT. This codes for CASSKGREGSPDTQYF.

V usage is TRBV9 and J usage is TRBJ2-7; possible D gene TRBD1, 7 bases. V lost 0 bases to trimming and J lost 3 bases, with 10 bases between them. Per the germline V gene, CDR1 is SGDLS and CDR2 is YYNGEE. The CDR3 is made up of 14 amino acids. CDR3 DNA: TGTGCCAGCAGCGTAGGTCAGGGGGGCTACGAGCAGTACTTC. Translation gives CASSVGQGGYEQYF.

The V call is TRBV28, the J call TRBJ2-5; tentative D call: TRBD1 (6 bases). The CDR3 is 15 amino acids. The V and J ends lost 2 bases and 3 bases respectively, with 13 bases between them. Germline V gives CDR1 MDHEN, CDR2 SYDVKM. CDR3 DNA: TGTGCCAGCAGTTTAAGTCCGACAGGAAAAGAGACCCAGTACTTC. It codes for CASSLSPTGKETQYF. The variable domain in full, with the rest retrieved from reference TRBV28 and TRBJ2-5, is DVKVTQSSRYLVKRTGEKVFLECVQDMDHENMFWYRQDPGLGLRLIYFSYDVKMKEKGDIPEGYSVSREKKERFSLILESASTNQTSMYLCASSLSPTGKETQYFGPGTRLLVL.

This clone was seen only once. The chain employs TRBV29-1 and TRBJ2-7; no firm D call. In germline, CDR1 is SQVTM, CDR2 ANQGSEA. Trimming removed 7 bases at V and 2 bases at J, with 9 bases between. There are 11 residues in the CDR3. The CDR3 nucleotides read TGCAGCGCCCGTGGGACCTACGAGCAGTACTTC. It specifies CSARGTYEQYF.

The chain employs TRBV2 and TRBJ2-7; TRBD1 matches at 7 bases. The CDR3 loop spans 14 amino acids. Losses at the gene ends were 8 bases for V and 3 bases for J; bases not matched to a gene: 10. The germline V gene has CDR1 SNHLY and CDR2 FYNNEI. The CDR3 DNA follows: TGTGCCAGCGACCGGGGACAGAGAGGCTACGAGCAGTACTTC. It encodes CASDRGQRGYEQYF.

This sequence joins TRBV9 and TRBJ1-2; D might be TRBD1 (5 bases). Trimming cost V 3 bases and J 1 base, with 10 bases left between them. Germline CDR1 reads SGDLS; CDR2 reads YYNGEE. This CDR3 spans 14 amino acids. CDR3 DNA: TGTGCCAGCAGCGACCCCGGGGGTAACTATGGCTACACCTTC. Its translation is CASSDPGGNYGYTF.

The CDR3 here is CASSESGSSTDTQYF. The CDR3 coding sequence is TGTGCCAGCAGCGAGAGCGGGAGCAGCACAGATACGCAGTATTTT. This chain uses TRBV9 with TRBJ2-3, with TRBD2 matching 8 bases. Germline CDR1 SGDLS, CDR2 YYNGEE. This CDR3 is built from 15 residues. With V trimmed by 3 bases and J by 0 bases, 3 bases remained unmatched.

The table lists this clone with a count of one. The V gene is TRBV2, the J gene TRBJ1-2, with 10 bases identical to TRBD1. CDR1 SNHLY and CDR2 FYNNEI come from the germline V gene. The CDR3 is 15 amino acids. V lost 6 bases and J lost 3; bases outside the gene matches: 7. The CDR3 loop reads CASRGGTGVYYGYTF. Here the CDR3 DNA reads TGTGCCAGCAGGGGGGGGACAGGGGTATACTATGGCTACACCTTC.